Below are 25 T cell receptor beta chains sequenced from a single sample in a study of beta chain features in type 1 diabetes. All of the isolated RNA was reverse transcribed, so expressed TCRB transcripts were sequenced. The method was immunoSEQ multiplex PCR; TCRdb's version includes in-frame clones alone and lacks a portion of them. The table has tens of thousands of clones, roughly 45% seen once. Their cognate antigens are unknown. Regarding the study as a whole: In all four CD4+ subsets, TCRB CDR3 length was significantly, moderately reduced in type 1 diabetes.

Sequences were obtained from stem cell memory CD4+ T cells from blood. These receptors came from a young man with type 1 diabetes.

V and J are TRBV9 and TRBJ2-7; 10 bases line up with TRBD2. Germline V gives CDR1 SGDLS, CDR2 YYNGEE. Trimming at V came to 4 bases and at J to 4 bases, leaving 8 bases not matched to a gene. The CDR3 runs to 15 residues. CDR3 in amino acids: CASSPLGAGGYEQYF. The CDR3 nucleotides are TGTGCCAGCAGCCCACTAGGAGCGGGAGGGTACGAGCAGTACTTC.

This clone was counted between two and nine times. The chain couples TRBV2 to TRBJ1-1; tentative D call: TRBD1 (5 bases). The CDR3 runs to 14 residues. CDR1 and CDR2 (germline): SNHLY, FYNNEI. Trimming shortened V by 4 bases and J by 5 bases, and 14 bases separated the two germline ends. The chain's CDR3 is CASSAGGARTEAFF. The CDR3 DNA sequence: TGTGCCAGCAGTGCCGGGGGTGCCAGGACTGAAGCTTTCTTT.

The genes are TRBV7-9 and TRBJ1-4; 8 bases fit TRBD1. The J segment lost 6 bases and the V segment lost 6 bases, leaving 6 bases of the junction unmatched. The CDR3 runs 14 residues. From germline, CDR1 is SEHNR and CDR2 FQNEAQ (reference sequence). CDR3 in amino acids: CASSQTGGDEKLFF. Here the CDR3 DNA reads TGTGCCAGCAGTCAAACAGGGGGTGATGAAAAACTGTTTTTT.

The V call is TRBV19, the J call TRBJ2-1; TRBD2 matches at 8 bases. Germline V CDR1 and CDR2: LNHDA, SQIVND (reference sequence). V was pared by 7 bases and J by 12 bases, with 20 bases of the junction left unmatched. The CDR3 is 16 residues long. CDR3 coding DNA: TGTGCCAGTACCTCCCCTCGATTAGCGGGATCGTCTAGGCAGTTCTTC. Translating gives CASTSPRLAGSSRQFF.

V usage is TRBV28 and J usage is TRBJ2-5, with D hard to call. CDR3 length equals 14 residues. Germline CDR1 reads MDHEN; CDR2 reads SYDVKM. Deletions cut 5 bases from V and 2 bases from J, with 12 bases between. The CDR3 protein is CASSIRSLQETQYF. Here the CDR3 DNA reads TGTGCCAGCAGTATCCGTAGTCTGCAAGAGACCCAGTACTTC.

This sequence joins TRBV19 and TRBJ2-7; 9 bases align to TRBD1. Germline V gives CDR1 LNHDA, CDR2 SQIVND (reference sequence). V lost 0 bases, J lost 3 bases, and 3 bases stayed unmatched. The CDR3 consists of 15 residues. The DNA of the CDR3 is TGTGCCAGTAGTATAGAGGGGGGACAGGGCTACGAGCAGTACTTC. Residues: CASSIEGGQGYEQYF.

The V and J genes are TRBV28 and TRBJ2-5; 9 nucleotides align to TRBD1. V gave up 4 bases and J gave up 6 bases; unmatched junction bases: 6. Germline loops: CDR1 MDHEN, CDR2 SYDVKM. The length of the CDR3 is 14 residues. CDR3 amino acids: CASSSTGTGKTQYF. For the CDR3, the DNA is TGTGCCAGCAGTTCTACGGGGACAGGGAAGACCCAGTACTTC.

This chain links TRBV6-6 with TRBJ1-4, with unresolved D. Trimming pared 4 bases from V and 5 bases from J, leaving 14 bases between. In germline, CDR1 is MNHNY, CDR2 SVGAGI (reference sequence). The CDR3 runs to 15 residues. Written as DNA, the CDR3 is TGTGCCAGCAGTTTATATATGAGGAACAATGAAAAACTGTTTTTT. Translation gives CASSLYMRNNEKLFF.

The chain links TRBV11-2 to TRBJ2-3; D is unclear. V gave up 2 bases and J gave up 0 bases, with 9 bases separating them. Germline V lookup: CDR1 SGHAT, CDR2 FQNNGV. There are 15 residues in the CDR3. CDR3 sequence reads: CASSLYARSTDTQYF. In nucleotides, the CDR3 is TGTGCCAGCAGCTTATACGCGAGAAGCACAGATACGCAGTATTTT.

The V gene is TRBV2, the J gene TRBJ2-7; D unclear. Germline V gives CDR1 SNHLY, CDR2 FYNNEI. V lost 7 bases to trimming and J lost 6 bases, with 19 bases between them. The CDR3 is 14 residues long. This CDR3 reads CASTTQLGSGEQYF. The CDR3 coding sequence is TGTGCCAGCACTACCCAGCTAGGTTCGGGCGAGCAGTACTTC.

This rearrangement joins TRBV18 to TRBJ2-3; a weak D match, TRBD2 (5 bases). There are 15 residues in the CDR3. Germline loops: CDR1 KGHSH, CDR2 LQKENI. The germline V and J ends were trimmed by 3 bases and 0 bases, with 10 bases remaining between them. The CDR3: CASSPVGGSTDTQYF. The CDR3 DNA reads as TGTGCCAGCTCACCGGTTGGCGGGAGCACAGATACGCAGTATTTT.

There are a few counts of this clone. This rearrangement joins TRBV28 to TRBJ2-1; 10 nucleotides align to TRBD1. The CDR3 contains 16 residues. V was clipped by 3 bases and J by 5 bases; unmatched bases: 7. CDR1 is MDHEN, CDR2 SYDVKM, per germline. The CDR3 nucleotides are TGTGCCAGCAGTTTCTTTGGGGACAGGGGCAACAATGAGCAGTTCTTC. It translates to CASSFFGDRGNNEQFF.

The chain carries TRBV6-6 and TRBJ2-7; D might be TRBD1 (5 bases). The CDR3 length is 14 residues. CDR1 is MNHNY, CDR2 SVGAGI, per germline (reference sequence). V lost 4 bases, J lost 0 bases, and 10 bases lay in between. The CDR3 loop reads CASSWGAYSYEQYF. For the CDR3, the DNA is TGTGCCAGCAGTTGGGGCGCATACTCCTACGAGCAGTACTTC.

V gene TRBV6-5 combines with J gene TRBJ2-7, with 7 positions matching TRBD1. CDR3 length: 16 residues. The V and J ends lost 0 bases and 2 bases, in that order; junction bases with no gene match: 7. Germline lookup yields CDR1 MNHEY and CDR2 SVGAGI. The DNA for the CDR3 is TGTGCCAGCAGTTACTCTGGGCAGGGGGACCCCTACGAGCAGTACTTC. This sequence encodes CASSYSGQGDPYEQYF.

This chain uses TRBV11-2 with TRBJ2-5, with a weak D call TRBD2 (5 bases). Germline-derived CDR1 and CDR2 are SGHAT and FQNNGV. The CDR3 is 13 amino acids. Trimming removed 5 bases at V and 2 bases at J, with 9 bases between. CDR3 in DNA: TGTGCCAGCAGCCGGGGATATCAAGAGACCCAGTACTTC. It codes for CASSRGYQETQYF.

The rearrangement links TRBV4-2 to TRBJ2-3, with 8 bases matching TRBD2. CDR3 length: 18 amino acids. Germline V gene sequence: CDR1 LGHNA, CDR2 YNFKEQ. V shed 3 bases and J 6 bases; nucleotides not matched to a gene: 17. The CDR3 sequence: CASSQGYLGRAVRDTQYF. The CDR3, as DNA: TGTGCCAGCAGCCAGGGTTATCTCGGGAGGGCCGTTCGGGATACGCAGTATTTT.

The chain employs TRBV19 and TRBJ1-2, with D unclear. CDR3 length equals 13 residues. CDR1 is LNHDA, CDR2 SQIVND, per germline (reference sequence). The V end was cut by 5 bases, the J end by 1 base, with 8 bases between. The CDR3 region is CASSVVGNYGYTF. The DNA for the CDR3 is TGTGCCAGTAGTGTGGTCGGTAACTATGGCTACACCTTC.

This clone has only one observation. The chain carries TRBV5-1 and TRBJ2-2; D not resolved. Trimming removed 1 base at V and 5 bases at J, with 9 bases between. The CDR3 extends over 14 amino acids. The germline CDR1 and CDR2 sequences are SGHRS and YFSETQ. The CDR3 region has the DNA TGCGCCAGCAGCTTGTTGTCCGGGACCGGGGAGCTGTTTTTT. Protein product: CASSLLSGTGELFF.

This clone was seen more than once but under ten times. The chain links TRBV5-1 to TRBJ2-5; TRBD2 might be the D (5 bases). The CDR3 contains 16 residues. The V end lost 4 bases, the J end lost 1 base, and 17 bases lay between the germline ends. The germline CDR1 and CDR2 sequences are SGHRS and YFSETQ. CDR3 in amino acids: CASSPGLDHLQETQYF. The CDR3 nucleotides read TGCGCCAGCAGCCCCGGACTCGACCATCTCCAAGAGACCCAGTACTTC.

The chain employs TRBV7-2 and TRBJ2-1, with D possibly matching TRBD2 (6 bases). This CDR3 region has 13 residues. With 5 bases removed from V and 6 bases from J, the gap between germline ends came to 11 bases. CDR1 is SGHTA, CDR2 FQGNSA, per germline. The CDR3 protein is CASSPRRGNEQFF. In DNA, the CDR3 is TGTGCCAGCAGCCCACGGAGGGGCAATGAGCAGTTCTTC.

V and J are TRBV11-2 and TRBJ2-3; a possible D gene is TRBD2 (6 bases). Deletions cut 1 base from V and 0 bases from J, with 14 bases between. The CDR3 contains 17 residues. CDR1 and CDR2 (germline): SGHAT, FQNNGV. The CDR3 spells CASSLVRGTSSTDTQYF. CDR3 sequence (DNA): TGTGCCAGCAGCTTAGTTCGGGGGACTTCCAGCACAGATACGCAGTATTTT.

The V gene is TRBV5-1, the J gene TRBJ2-7, with TRBD2 identical over 7 bases. V shed 0 bases and J 0 bases; nucleotides not matched to a gene: 0. This CDR3 spans 14 amino acids. Germline assignment: CDR1 SGHRS and CDR2 YFSETQ. The CDR3 bases are TGCGCCAGCAGCTTGGCGGGAGGCTCCTACGAGCAGTACTTC. It yields the protein CASSLAGGSYEQYF.

The CDR3: CATSIGGGQPQHF. The CDR3 DNA follows: TGTGCCACCAGCATCGGAGGAGGTCAGCCCCAGCATTTT. V and J are TRBV15 and TRBJ1-5; no firm D call. CDR3 size: 13 residues. V gave up 4 bases and J gave up 6 bases, with 10 bases separating them. From germline, CDR1 is LNHNV and CDR2 YYDKDF (reference sequence).

The genes are TRBV11-2 and TRBJ1-3; no clear D gene. The germline CDR1 and CDR2 sequences are SGHAT and FQNNGV. V lost 0 bases and J lost 4, with 13 bases in between. There are 16 residues in the CDR3. The CDR3, as DNA: TGTGCCAGCAGCTTAGATCTAAGCGGTTCCGGAAACACCATATATTTT. It yields the protein CASSLDLSGSGNTIYF.

The chain uses TRBV2 and TRBJ1-1, with TRBD1 matching 11 bases. CDR1 and CDR2 from the germline V gene are SNHLY and FYNNEI. The CDR3 extends over 14 amino acids. Trimming at V came to 4 bases and at J to 4 bases, leaving 2 bases not matched to a gene. CDR3 in DNA: TGTGCCAGCAGTGGGGACAGGGGGGCCACTGAAGCTTTCTTT. This translates into CASSGDRGATEAFF.